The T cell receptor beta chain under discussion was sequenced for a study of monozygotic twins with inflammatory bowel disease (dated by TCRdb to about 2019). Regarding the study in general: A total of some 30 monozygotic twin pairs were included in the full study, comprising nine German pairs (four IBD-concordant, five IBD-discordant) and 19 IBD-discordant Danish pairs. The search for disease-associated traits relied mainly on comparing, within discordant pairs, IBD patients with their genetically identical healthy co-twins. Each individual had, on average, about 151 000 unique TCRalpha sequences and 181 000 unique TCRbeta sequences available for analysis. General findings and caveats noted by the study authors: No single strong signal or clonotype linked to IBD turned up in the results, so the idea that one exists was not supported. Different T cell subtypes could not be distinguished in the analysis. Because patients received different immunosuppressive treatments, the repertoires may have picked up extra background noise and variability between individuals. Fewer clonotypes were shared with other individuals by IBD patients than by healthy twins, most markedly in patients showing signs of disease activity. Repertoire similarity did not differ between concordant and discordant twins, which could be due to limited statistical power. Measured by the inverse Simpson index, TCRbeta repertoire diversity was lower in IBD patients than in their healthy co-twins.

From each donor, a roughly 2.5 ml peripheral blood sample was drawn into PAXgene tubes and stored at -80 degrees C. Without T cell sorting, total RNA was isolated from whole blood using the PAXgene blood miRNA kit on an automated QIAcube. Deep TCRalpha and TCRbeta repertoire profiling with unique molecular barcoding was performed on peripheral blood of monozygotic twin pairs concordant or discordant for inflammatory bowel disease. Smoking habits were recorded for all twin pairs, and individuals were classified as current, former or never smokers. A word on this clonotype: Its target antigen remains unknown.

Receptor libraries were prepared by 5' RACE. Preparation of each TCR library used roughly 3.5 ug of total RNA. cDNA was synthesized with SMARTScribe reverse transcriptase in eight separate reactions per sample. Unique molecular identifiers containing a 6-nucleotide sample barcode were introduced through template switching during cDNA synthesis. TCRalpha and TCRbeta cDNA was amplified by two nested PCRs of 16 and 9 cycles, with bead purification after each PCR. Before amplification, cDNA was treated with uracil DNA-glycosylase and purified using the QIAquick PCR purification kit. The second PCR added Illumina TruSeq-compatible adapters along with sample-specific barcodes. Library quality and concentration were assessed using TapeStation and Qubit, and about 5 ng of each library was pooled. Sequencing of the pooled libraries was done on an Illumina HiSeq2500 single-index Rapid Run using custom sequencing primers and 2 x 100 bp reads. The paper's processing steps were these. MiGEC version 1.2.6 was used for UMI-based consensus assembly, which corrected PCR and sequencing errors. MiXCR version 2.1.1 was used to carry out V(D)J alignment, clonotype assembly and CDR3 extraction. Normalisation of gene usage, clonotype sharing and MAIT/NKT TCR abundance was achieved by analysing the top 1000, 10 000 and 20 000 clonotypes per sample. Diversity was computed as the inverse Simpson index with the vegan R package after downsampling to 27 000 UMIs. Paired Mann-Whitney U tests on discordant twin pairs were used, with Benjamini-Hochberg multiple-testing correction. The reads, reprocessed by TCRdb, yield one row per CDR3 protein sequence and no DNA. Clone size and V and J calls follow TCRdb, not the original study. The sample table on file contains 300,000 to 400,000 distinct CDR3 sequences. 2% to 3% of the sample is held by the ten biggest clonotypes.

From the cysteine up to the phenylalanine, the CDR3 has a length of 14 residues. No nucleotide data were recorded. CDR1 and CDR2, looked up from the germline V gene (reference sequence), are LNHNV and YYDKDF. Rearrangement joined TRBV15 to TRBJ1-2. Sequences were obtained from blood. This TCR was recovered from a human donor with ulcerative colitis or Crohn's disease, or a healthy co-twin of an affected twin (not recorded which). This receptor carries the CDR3 CATSRDPQSYGYTF.